This TCR beta chain was profiled in a study of T cell repertoires in ileal Crohn's disease. For the study at large: Postoperative therapy was given to about half: 10 to 12 thiopurines, some 18 anti-TNF agents. The study, taken as a whole, reports: High-frequency clones were more common in sorted CD8 than CD4 cells.

About this clone itself: Its antigen remains unknown.

V shed 0 bases and J 3 bases; nucleotides not matched to a gene: 4. The CDR3 contains 15 residues. Per the germline V gene, CDR1 is SGHNT and CDR2 is YYREEE (reference sequence). This table comes from immunoSEQ multiplex PCR, and its TCRdb copy is limited to in-frame clones, with some not included. The table has some 28,000 clones, 80% to 85% seen once. The sequence came from an adult with Crohn's disease. The gene calls are TRBV5-4 and TRBJ2-5, with 8 nucleotides matching TRBD1. Specimen: ileal tissue. CDR3 sequence reads: CASSLAGTGEETQYF. CDR3 nucleotide sequence: TGTGCCAGCAGCTTGGCCGGGACAGGAGAAGAGACCCAGTACTTC.